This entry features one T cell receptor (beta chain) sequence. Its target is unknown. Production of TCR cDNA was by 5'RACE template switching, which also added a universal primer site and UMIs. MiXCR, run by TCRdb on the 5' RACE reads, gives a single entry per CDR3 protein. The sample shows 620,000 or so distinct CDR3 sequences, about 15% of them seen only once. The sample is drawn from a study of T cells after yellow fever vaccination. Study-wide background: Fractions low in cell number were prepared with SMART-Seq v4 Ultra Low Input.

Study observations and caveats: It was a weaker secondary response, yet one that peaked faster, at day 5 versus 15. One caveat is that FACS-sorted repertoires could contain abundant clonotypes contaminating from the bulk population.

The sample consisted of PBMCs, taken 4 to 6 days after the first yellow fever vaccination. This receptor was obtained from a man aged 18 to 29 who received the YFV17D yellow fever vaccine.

The CDR3 DNA is TGTGCCAGCAGCTTACAGGAAAAGATCTATGGCTACACCTTC. It translates to CASSLQEKIYGYTF. The gene calls are TRBV7-9 and TRBJ1-2; D ambiguous. The CDR3 length is 14 residues. Germline CDR1 reads SEHNR; CDR2 reads FQNEAQ (reference sequence). V dropped 2 bases and J dropped 4 bases, with 11 bases sitting between them.